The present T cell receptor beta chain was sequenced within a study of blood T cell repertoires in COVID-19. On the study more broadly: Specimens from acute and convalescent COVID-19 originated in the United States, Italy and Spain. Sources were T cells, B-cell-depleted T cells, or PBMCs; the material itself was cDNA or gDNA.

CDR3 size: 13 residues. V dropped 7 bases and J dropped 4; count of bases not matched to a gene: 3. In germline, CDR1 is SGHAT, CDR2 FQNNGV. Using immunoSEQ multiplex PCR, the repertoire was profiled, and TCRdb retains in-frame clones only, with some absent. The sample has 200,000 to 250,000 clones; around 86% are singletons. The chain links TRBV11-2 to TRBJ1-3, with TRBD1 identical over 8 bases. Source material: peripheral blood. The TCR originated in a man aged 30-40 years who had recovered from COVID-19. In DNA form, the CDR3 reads TGTGCCAGCAACAGGGGGGCCGGAAACACCATATATTTT. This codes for CASNRGAGNTIYF.